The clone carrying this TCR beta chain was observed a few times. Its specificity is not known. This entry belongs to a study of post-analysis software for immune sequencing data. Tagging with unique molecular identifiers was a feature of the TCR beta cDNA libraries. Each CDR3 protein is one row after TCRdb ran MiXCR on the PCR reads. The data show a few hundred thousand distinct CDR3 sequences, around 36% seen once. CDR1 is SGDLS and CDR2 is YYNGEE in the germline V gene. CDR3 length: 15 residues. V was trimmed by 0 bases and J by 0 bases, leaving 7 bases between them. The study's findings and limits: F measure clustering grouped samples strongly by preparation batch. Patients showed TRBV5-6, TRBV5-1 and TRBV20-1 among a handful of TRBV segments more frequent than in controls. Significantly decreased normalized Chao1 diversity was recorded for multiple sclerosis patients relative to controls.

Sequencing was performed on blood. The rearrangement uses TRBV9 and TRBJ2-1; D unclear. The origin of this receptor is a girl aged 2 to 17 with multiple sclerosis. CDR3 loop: CASSVGVNSYNEQFF. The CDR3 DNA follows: TGTGCCAGCAGCGTAGGGGTGAACTCCTACAATGAGCAGTTCTTC.